This T cell receptor beta chain is drawn from a study of T cells in Graves' hyperthyroidism and ophthalmopathy. Study-wide points: Researchers report that a 13 V-J model separated ophthalmopathy from stable hyperthyroidism.

From RNA transcripts, TCR beta CDR3 regions were amplified. A set of HTBI primers served as the primers for a first-round RT-PCR of the TCR CDR3. TCRdb used MiXCR to reprocess the multiplex PCR reads, holding one entry per CDR3 protein. The repertoire includes hundreds of thousands of distinct CDR3 sequences, 11% to 15% of them detected once, and roughly 10% sits in the top ten. Clinicians diagnosed patients from clinical symptoms, serum thyroxine and TRAb, thyroid ultrasound and orbital computed tomography. V was shortened by 0 bases and J by 5 bases, with 10 bases between the two germline ends. The CDR3 is made up of 14 amino acids. The V gene's germline CDR1 is MNHNS and CDR2 SASEGT. The sample holds many counts of this clonotype. Its antigen remains unidentified.

Sequenced input: blood. The chain links TRBV6-1 to TRBJ1-1; TRBD1 might be the D (5 bases). This sequence was found in a woman aged 18-29 years with Graves' hyperthyroidism. Written as DNA, the CDR3 is TGTGCCAGCAGTGAAGCTGGGGGAGGGACTGAAGCTTTCTTT. It translates to CASSEAGGGTEAFF.